This entry lists 29 T cell receptor beta chains sequenced from one sample in a study of control samples from healthy donors and cancer patients. TCRdb's copy holds only in-frame clones and misses some; the assay was immunoSEQ multiplex PCR. The sample holds 95,000 to 120,000 clones; around four fifths are singletons and the top ten take about 5.9%. The specimen was blood. The receptors were sampled from a man in his late teens or twenties in good health.

The chain is built from TRBV5-1 and TRBJ2-3; 8 nucleotides align to TRBD2. V shed 2 bases and J 5 bases; nucleotides not matched to a gene: 10. The CDR3 contains 16 residues. Germline CDR1 and CDR2: SGHRS and YFSETQ. The CDR3 nucleotides read TGCGCCAGCAGCTTCGGGGGGGCCAGCCCGAGAGATACGCAGTATTTT. Translating it yields CASSFGGASPRDTQYF.

The V and J genes are TRBV5-6 and TRBJ1-2; D gene ambiguous. This CDR3 contains 12 residues. The V gene lost 7 bases and the J gene lost 4 bases, with 11 bases spanning the gap. Germline V gene data show CDR1 as SGHDT and CDR2 as YYEEEE. CDR3 nucleotides: TGTGCCAGCGTGGGAGTTGGCTATGGCTACACCTTC. It yields the protein CASVGVGYGYTF.

The genes are TRBV25-1 and TRBJ1-1, with 12 bases matching TRBD1. In germline, CDR1 is MGHDK, CDR2 SYGVNS. The CDR3 length is 17 residues. J was trimmed by 4 bases and V by 5 bases; bases with no gene match: 11. As DNA, the CDR3 is TGTGCCAGCAGTCCCTCCCGGGACAGGGGGCAAGGCACTGAAGCTTTCTTT. Its protein is CASSPSRDRGQGTEAFF. The full variable domain, its missing parts supplied by reference TRBV25-1 and TRBJ1-1, is EADIYQTPRYLVIGTGKKITLECSQTMGHDKMYWYQQDPGMELHLIHYSYGVNSTEKGDLSSESTVSRIRTEHFPLTLESARPSHTSQYLCASSPSRDRGQGTEAFFGQGTRLTVV.

The chain employs TRBV20-1 and TRBJ2-7, with D maybe TRBD1 (5 bases). This CDR3 contains 14 residues. Germline-derived CDR1 and CDR2 are DFQATT and SNEGSKA (reference sequence). Trimming took 3 bases from V and 2 from J, leaving 14 bases between them. CDR3 nucleotides: TGCAGTGCTAGTAGGGGTGCGGCTGCCTACGAGCAGTACTTC. It yields the protein CSASRGAAAYEQYF.

The chain couples TRBV19 to TRBJ2-2; TRBD2 aligns across 7 bases. The ends lost 7 bases at V and 5 bases at J; junction bases unmatched: 7. Per the germline V gene, CDR1 is LNHDA and CDR2 is SQIVND (reference sequence). The CDR3 is 14 residues long. The CDR3 sequence is CASMRSGGTGELFF. The CDR3 coding sequence is TGTGCCAGTATGAGATCGGGGGGAACCGGGGAGCTGTTTTTT.

The V call is TRBV11-3, the J call TRBJ2-2; D is ambiguous. The V and J ends lost 2 bases and 5 bases respectively, with 3 bases between them. The CDR3 runs to 12 residues. Germline assignment: CDR1 SGHNT and CDR2 YENEEA. The chain's CDR3 is CASSLQTGELFF. The CDR3 region has the DNA TGTGCCAGCAGCTTACAAACCGGGGAGCTGTTTTTT.

This chain uses TRBV5-4 with TRBJ1-4, with 10 bases identical to TRBD1. The CDR3 is 17 residues long. Per the germline V gene, CDR1 is SGHNT and CDR2 is YYREEE (reference sequence). Trimming at V came to 0 bases and at J to 2 bases, leaving 4 bases not matched to a gene. The CDR3 here is CASSLGQGARTNEKLFF. DNA of the CDR3: TGTGCCAGCAGCTTGGGACAGGGGGCGCGCACTAATGAAAAACTGTTTTTT.

This clone has only a few counts. This chain connects TRBV9 to TRBJ1-1; D is possibly TRBD1 (6 bases). CDR1 is SGDLS, CDR2 YYNGEE, per germline. Trimming removed 0 bases at V and 6 bases at J, with 15 bases between. The CDR3 length is 15 residues. CDR3 protein: CASSVVQGSAAEAFF. CDR3 coding DNA: TGTGCCAGCAGCGTAGTACAGGGAAGTGCAGCTGAAGCTTTCTTT.

The gene calls are TRBV7-9 and TRBJ1-2; D unclear. Germline loops: CDR1 SEHNR, CDR2 FQNEAQ (reference sequence). The CDR3 runs to 15 residues. V lost 0 bases to trimming and J lost 0 bases, with 8 bases between them. CDR3 bases: TGTGCCAGCAGCTTAGCCCGGGCTACTAACTATGGCTACACCTTC. Its translation: CASSLARATNYGYTF.

V usage is TRBV4-2 and J usage is TRBJ2-5; TRBD2 matches 9 bases. Trimming at V came to 1 base and at J to 4 bases, leaving 13 bases not matched to a gene. This CDR3 has 18 amino acids. CDR1 and CDR2 from the germline V gene are LGHNA and YNFKEQ. In DNA, the CDR3 is TGTGCCAGCAGCCAAGTCTCGGCGGGGGGGCCAGCTGGAGAGACCCAGTACTTC. Protein sequence: CASSQVSAGGPAGETQYF.

This clone turned up a few times. The chain is built from TRBV18 and TRBJ2-7; D may be TRBD1 (7 bases). This CDR3 region has 13 residues. Germline values: CDR1 KGHSH, CDR2 LQKENI. Trimming took 4 bases from V and 7 from J, leaving 14 bases between them. For the CDR3, the DNA is TGTGCCAGCTCACTAGCGGCGACAGGGGAGCAGTACGTC. Translating gives CASSLAATGEQYV.

This chain joins TRBV11-2 and TRBJ1-2; D is undetermined. V lost 1 base and J lost 7, with 10 bases in between. The germline V gene encodes CDR1 SGHAT and CDR2 FQNNGV. This CDR3 is 13 amino acids long. CDR3 in amino acids: CASSLGVGFGYTF. As DNA, the CDR3 is TGTGCCAGCAGCTTAGGGGTGGGCTTTGGCTACACCTTC.

In this sample, this clone turned up once. The chain combines TRBV5-6 with TRBJ2-5; no definite D call. The CDR3 covers 14 residues. CDR1 SGHDT and CDR2 YYEEEE come from the germline V gene. The V end lost 1 base, the J end lost 0 bases, and 7 bases lay between the germline ends. CDR3 DNA: TGTGCCAGCAGCTTGTACTACAACCAAGAGACCCAGTACTTC. Protein product: CASSLYYNQETQYF.

This rearrangement joins TRBV29-1 to TRBJ2-7; 9 positions agree with TRBD1. V gave up 6 bases and J gave up 6 bases; unmatched junction bases: 9. The CDR3 loop spans 13 amino acids. Germline assignment: CDR1 SQVTM and CDR2 ANQGSEA. CDR3 in amino acids: CSVRTGERAEQYV. In nucleotides, the CDR3 is TGCAGCGTCCGGACAGGGGAAAGAGCCGAGCAGTACGTC.

The V gene is TRBV30, the J gene TRBJ1-5; possible D gene TRBD1, 5 bases. Trimming took 0 bases from V and 4 from J, leaving 13 bases between them. This CDR3 comprises 15 residues. Germline loops: CDR1 GTSNPN, CDR2 SVGIG (reference sequence). The CDR3 DNA reads TGTGCCTGGAGTGTAGACGGACATAGAAATCAGCCCCAGCATTTT. Translating gives CAWSVDGHRNQPQHF.

This clone came up many times. The chain recombines TRBV4-2 with TRBJ2-2; D is unclear. CDR1 and CDR2 (germline): LGHNA, YNFKEQ. V shed 6 bases and J shed 0 bases, with 11 bases lying between them. The length of the CDR3 is 15 residues. CDR3 coding DNA: TGTGCCAGCAGAACTGGCCAGACGAACACCGGGGAGCTGTTTTTT. It codes for CASRTGQTNTGELFF.

A single count supports this clone. The chain uses TRBV5-1 and TRBJ1-1, with D hard to call. The V gene's germline CDR1 is SGHRS and CDR2 YFSETQ. The CDR3 is 14 amino acids. The V and J ends lost 4 bases and 3 bases respectively, with 13 bases between them. The chain's CDR3 is CASSVSAGDTEAFF. The DNA of the CDR3 is TGCGCCAGCAGCGTCTCAGCTGGGGACACTGAAGCTTTCTTT.

The rearrangement uses TRBV18 and TRBJ1-1, with D unclear. This CDR3 comprises 15 residues. V was clipped by 1 base and J by 4 bases, with 13 bases between them. Germline loops: CDR1 KGHSH, CDR2 LQKENI. The CDR3 reads CASSPLQAQSTEAFF. The CDR3 nucleotides are TGTGCCAGCTCACCACTGCAGGCCCAGAGCACTGAAGCTTTCTTT.

The chain is built from TRBV4-1 and TRBJ1-6; unclear D gene. This CDR3 comprises 18 residues. Germline V CDR1 and CDR2: MGHRA, YSYEKL. V was shortened by 3 bases and J by 7 bases, with 22 bases between the two germline ends. CDR3 residues: CASSQDQREARPNSPLHF. The CDR3 DNA reads TGCGCCAGCAGCCAGGACCAGAGGGAGGCACGGCCCAATTCACCCCTCCACTTT.

The chain is built from TRBV19 and TRBJ1-3; possible D gene TRBD1, 5 bases. Germline-derived CDR1 and CDR2 are LNHDA and SQIVND (reference sequence). V was trimmed by 3 bases and J by 0 bases, leaving 12 bases between them. The CDR3 runs to 16 residues. CDR3 amino acids: CASSMGRQNSGNTIYF. The CDR3 DNA sequence: TGTGCCAGTAGTATGGGGCGGCAGAACTCTGGAAACACCATATATTTT.

The chain couples TRBV5-1 to TRBJ1-2, with D possibly matching TRBD1 (6 bases). CDR3 length: 15 amino acids. Germline CDR1 reads SGHRS; CDR2 reads YFSETQ. Trimming left V 2 bases short and J 6 bases short, with 17 bases between. CDR3: CASSLVSGGIDGYTF. CDR3 sequence (DNA): TGCGCCAGCAGCTTAGTATCCGGGGGCATCGATGGCTACACCTTC.

DNA of the CDR3: TGTGCCAGCAGTTACCCAACCCATCTTTCACCCCTCCACTTT. It codes for CASSYPTHLSPLHF. V usage is TRBV6-2 or TRBV6-3 and J usage is TRBJ1-6; D is unresolved. The CDR3 has 14 amino acids. CDR1 is MNHEY and CDR2 is SVGEGT in the germline V gene. Trimming cost V 2 bases and J 9 bases, with 11 bases left between them.

This clone was seen more than once but under ten times. This chain connects TRBV2 to TRBJ1-2; D is perhaps TRBD1 (5 bases). The CDR3 sequence is 12 residues long. Per the germline V gene, CDR1 is SNHLY and CDR2 is FYNNEI. Deletions cut 3 bases from V and 6 bases from J, with 8 bases between. CDR3 residues: CASSELGDGYTF. The CDR3 DNA reads as TGTGCCAGCAGTGAGCTAGGGGATGGCTACACCTTC.

This chain joins TRBV28 and TRBJ1-3, with D maybe TRBD1 (6 bases). In germline, CDR1 is MDHEN, CDR2 SYDVKM. CDR3 length equals 14 residues. Trimming took 6 bases from V and 0 from J, leaving 9 bases between them. The CDR3 nucleotides are TGTGCCAGCAGCACGACAGGCTCTGGAAACACCATATATTTT. Amino acids: CASSTTGSGNTIYF.

This chain joins TRBV4-1 and TRBJ2-6; 12 positions agree with TRBD1. CDR1 is MGHRA and CDR2 is YSYEKL in the germline V gene. Trimming removed 3 bases from V and 5 bases from J; junction bases left unmatched: 11. The CDR3 covers 19 residues. The CDR3 DNA is TGCGCCAGCAGCCACCCAGCAGGGACAGGGGGCCTCAGGGCCAACGTCCTGACTTTC. Translated: CASSHPAGTGGLRANVLTF.

The CDR3 DNA sequence: TGTGCCAGCAGCCCGGGGACGAACACTGAAGCTTTCTTT. It codes for CASSPGTNTEAFF. The V gene is TRBV11-2, the J gene TRBJ1-1, with D maybe TRBD1 (5 bases). The CDR3 runs 13 residues. V lost 5 bases to trimming and J lost 1 base, with 8 bases between them. CDR1 is SGHAT, CDR2 FQNNGV, per germline.

CDR3 sequence: CSALPSTEAFF. CDR3 in DNA: TGCAGCGCTCTCCCGAGCACTGAAGCTTTCTTT. The J gene is TRBJ1-1, the V gene TRBV29-1; no definite D call. CDR1 and CDR2 (germline): SQVTM, ANQGSEA. The CDR3 is 11 amino acids. V was shortened by 7 bases and J by 4 bases, with 10 bases between the two germline ends. Full variable domain (missing parts from reference TRBV29-1 and TRBJ1-1): SAVISQKPSRDICQRGTSLTIQCQVDSQVTMMFWYRQQPGQSLTLIATANQGSEATYESGFVIDKFPISRPNLTFSTLTVSNMSPEDSSIYLCSALPSTEAFFGQGTRLTVV.

The chain links TRBV5-4 to TRBJ2-1; D could derive from TRBD1 or TRBD2 (7 bases each). The CDR3 has 15 residues. CDR1 and CDR2 from the germline V gene are SGHNT and YYREEE (reference sequence). V was cut by 3 bases and J by 4 bases, with 14 bases left in between. CDR3 nucleotide sequence: TGTGCCAGCAGCTCAGGGGGGGGTCTTTACAATGAGCAGTTCTTC. Its translation is CASSSGGGLYNEQFF.

With respect to this clone: An end of the junction differs from the germline gene, which may be a read error. This rearrangement joins TRBV5-5 to TRBJ1-5; TRBD1 agrees at 7 bases. In germline, CDR1 is SGHKS, CDR2 YYEKEE (reference sequence). The CDR3 runs to 15 residues. CDR3 DNA sequence: TGTGTCAGCAGCTTAAGACAGGGAATCAATCAGCCCCAGCATTTT. Its protein is CVSSLRQGINQPQHF.